Shown below are 7 T cell receptor beta chains from a single sample sequenced in a study of Ad26.COV2.S vaccination and SARS-CoV-2 variants. Treatment here: over 15 received Ad26.COV2.S at low or high dose, single or two shots; five or six received placebo; per-sample allocation not given. Sample collection was performed on day 63 after the first vaccine or placebo injection. Data came from immunoSEQ multiplex PCR; TCRdb stores just in-frame clones and leaves some out. The sample has about 350,000 clones, more than 75% seen once. Sequenced material: peripheral blood, taken in a trial of Ad26.COV2.S vaccine versus placebo. Receptors were obtained from a person aged 18-65 years who received the Ad26.COV2.S COVID-19 vaccine or a placebo.

The rearrangement joins TRBV28 to TRBJ2-5; 10 bases align to TRBD2. The V and J ends lost 6 bases and 7 bases, in that order; junction bases with no gene match: 8. The CDR3 is 14 residues long. Germline CDR1 is MDHEN and CDR2 is SYDVKM. CDR3 DNA: TGTGCCAGCAGAACTAGCGGGGACACAGGGACCCAGTACTTC. Translated, it gives CASRTSGDTGTQYF.

The rearrangement uses TRBV7-9 and TRBJ2-5; D call uncertain. CDR3 length equals 14 residues. Trimming pared 5 bases from V and 2 bases from J, leaving 12 bases between. Looked up from germline, CDR1 is SEHNR and CDR2 is FQNEAQ (reference sequence). The CDR3 bases are TGTGCCAGCAGCGCTTGGGCCAGACAAGAGACCCAGTACTTC. Translated, it gives CASSAWARQETQYF.

This clone was seen repeatedly, ten times or more. The rearrangement uses TRBV9 and TRBJ2-7; 11 nucleotides align to TRBD1. Per germline, CDR1 SGDLS and CDR2 YYNGEE. V shed 3 bases and J 4 bases; nucleotides not matched to a gene: 6. The length of the CDR3 is 15 residues. The CDR3 region has the DNA TGTGCCAGCAGCGGGACAGGGGGCGCTTGGTACGAGCAGTACTTC. It is translated as CASSGTGGAWYEQYF.

The chain recombines TRBV9 with TRBJ2-3, with 8 positions matching TRBD2. The trim removed 4 bases at V and 4 bases at J, leaving 5 bases unmatched. CDR3 size: 14 residues. CDR1 and CDR2 from the germline V gene are SGDLS and YYNGEE. The CDR3 region is CASSLGRGADTQYF. The CDR3 bases are TGTGCCAGCAGCCTCGGGCGGGGGGCAGATACGCAGTATTTT.

This clone was detected once. The chain carries TRBV5-1 and TRBJ2-3; TRBD2 is a possible D gene (5 bases). V shed 1 base and J shed 2 bases, with 11 bases lying between them. CDR1 is SGHRS, CDR2 YFSETQ, per germline. The CDR3 loop spans 15 amino acids. The CDR3 region has the DNA TGCGCCAGCAGCTTGACGGGGTCTGTCACAGATACGCAGTATTTT. Its translation is CASSLTGSVTDTQYF.

This sequence joins TRBV13 and TRBJ2-1; 7 bases align to TRBD2. CDR1 is PRHDT, CDR2 FYEKMQ, per germline (reference sequence). The CDR3 extends over 13 amino acids. V lost 5 bases and J lost 10; bases outside the gene matches: 8. The CDR3 region is CASSPRLANEQFF. In DNA form, the CDR3 reads TGTGCCAGCAGCCCGAGACTAGCAAACGAGCAGTTCTTC.

The chain carries TRBV15 and TRBJ1-2, with 7 bases matching TRBD1. The germline V gene encodes CDR1 LNHNV and CDR2 YYDKDF (reference sequence). V was clipped by 1 base and J by 7 bases; unmatched bases: 6. The CDR3 is 14 amino acids. CDR3 region: CATSRAGTGAGYTF. DNA of the CDR3: TGTGCCACCAGCAGAGCTGGAACAGGGGCTGGCTACACCTTC.